This T cell receptor (beta chain) was identified in a study of cytomegalovirus exposure and HLA in healthy donors. The PCR made use of 60 Vbeta and 13 Jbeta primers. TCRdb keeps only in-frame clones here, not all; method: immunoSEQ multiplex PCR. This listing includes over 40,000 clones. The germline gives CDR1 MNHEY, CDR2 SVGAGI. After removal of 6 bases from V and 7 bases from J, the junction contained 8 bases not matched to a gene. The CDR3 totals 15 residues. The rearrangement joins TRBV6-5 to TRBJ2-1; 11 bases line up with TRBD2. The sequence was obtained from a man younger than 40 in good health and CMV-seronegative. Sequencing was done on a sample of PBMCs. CDR3 DNA: TGTGCCAGCAGCTCCGGGACTAGCGGTGTAAATGAGCAGTTCTTC. The encoded protein is CASSSGTSGVNEQFF.